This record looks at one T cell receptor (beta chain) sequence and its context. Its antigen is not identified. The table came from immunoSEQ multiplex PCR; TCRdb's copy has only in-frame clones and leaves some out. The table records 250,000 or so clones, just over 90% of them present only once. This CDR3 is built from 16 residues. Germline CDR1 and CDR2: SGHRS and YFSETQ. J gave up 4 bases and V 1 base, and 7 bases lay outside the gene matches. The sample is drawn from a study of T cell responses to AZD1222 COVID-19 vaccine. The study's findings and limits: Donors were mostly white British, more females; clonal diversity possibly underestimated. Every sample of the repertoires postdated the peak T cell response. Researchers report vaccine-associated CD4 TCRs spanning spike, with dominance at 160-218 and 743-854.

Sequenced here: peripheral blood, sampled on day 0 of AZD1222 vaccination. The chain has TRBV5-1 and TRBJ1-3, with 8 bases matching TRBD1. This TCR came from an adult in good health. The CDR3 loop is CASSLSQGARGNTIYF. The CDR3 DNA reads TGCGCCAGCAGCTTGTCGCAGGGGGCGCGAGGAAACACCATATATTTT.